Below, 24 T cell receptor beta chains from the same sample are listed, as sequenced in a study of PD-L1 blockade in urothelial cancer (dated by TCRdb to 2017 to 2019). The time point label of this sample denotes: pretreatment peripheral blood. The library relied on the immunoSEQ multiplex PCR assay. This immuneACCESS table, as held by TCRdb, lists in-frame sequences with V and J called but not all clones. Of the missing ones, under half trace to an unresolved V gene in checked studies; the others have no known cause. The sample contains roughly 63,000 clones, roughly 79% of them found a single time. The ten largest clones add up to 5% to 7% of the sample. The sample in question was PBMCs, obtained around atezolizumab (anti-PD-L1) treatment. Receptors were obtained from a man between 65 and 85 years old with urothelial cancer.

This rearrangement joins TRBV5-4 to TRBJ1-3; no firm D call. Trimming pared 0 bases from V and 4 bases from J, leaving 14 bases between. Germline CDR1 SGHNT, CDR2 YYREEE (reference sequence). CDR3 size: 16 residues. CDR3 DNA: TGTGCCAGCAGCTTGGGAGGATCCCCCGGCGGAAACACCATATATTTT. This sequence encodes CASSLGGSPGGNTIYF.

This clone was detected only a few times. The chain employs TRBV6-1 and TRBJ2-3, with 7 bases matching TRBD1. Germline CDR1 is MNHNS and CDR2 is SASEGT. This CDR3 region has 14 residues. The junction had 5 bases not matched to a gene; V was cut back by 5 bases and J by 3 bases. The CDR3 sequence: CASSNRGWTDTQYF. Here the CDR3 DNA reads TGTGCCAGCAGTAACAGGGGTTGGACAGATACGCAGTATTTT.

The chain carries TRBV5-4 and TRBJ2-3, with D possibly matching TRBD2 (5 bases). Per the germline V gene, CDR1 is SGHNT and CDR2 is YYREEE (reference sequence). The CDR3 runs to 14 residues. V gave up 2 bases and J gave up 2 bases, with 9 bases separating them. For the CDR3, the DNA is TGTGCCAGCAGCTTCGGACTCCCCACAGATACGCAGTATTTT. Amino acids: CASSFGLPTDTQYF.

The chain links TRBV2 to TRBJ1-2; D is possibly TRBD1 (5 bases). This CDR3 is 13 amino acids long. V was shortened by 1 base and J by 8 bases, with 11 bases between the two germline ends. Germline CDR1 reads SNHLY; CDR2 reads FYNNEI. DNA for the CDR3: TGTGCCAGCAGTGAAGGGGCAGGGTGGGGCTACACCTTC. Residues: CASSEGAGWGYTF.

V gene TRBV2 combines with J gene TRBJ1-1, with D perhaps matching TRBD1 (5 bases). Trimming left V 4 bases short and J 14 bases short, with 17 bases between. Germline V lookup: CDR1 SNHLY, CDR2 FYNNEI. This CDR3 has 12 amino acids. This CDR3 reads CASSGTRDAGFF. As DNA, the CDR3 is TGTGCCAGCAGTGGAACCAGGGACGCGGGGTTCTTT. Supplemented by reference TRBV2 and TRBJ1-1, the full variable domain reads EPEVTQTPSHQVTQMGQEVILRCVPISNHLYFYWYRQILGQKVEFLVSFYNNEISEKSEIFDDQFSVERPDGSNFTLKIRSTKLEDSAMYFCASSGTRDAGFFGQGTRLTVV.

In its sample, this clone was seen a few times. The V call is TRBV5-1, the J call TRBJ1-1; tentative D call: TRBD1 (5 bases). The CDR3 runs to 15 residues. Germline CDR1 and CDR2: SGHRS and YFSETQ. Trimming shortened V by 0 bases and J by 4 bases, and 13 bases separated the two germline ends. CDR3: CASSLVWGRGTEAFF. DNA for the CDR3: TGCGCCAGCAGCTTGGTTTGGGGGAGGGGCACTGAAGCTTTCTTT.

The J gene is TRBJ2-7, the V gene TRBV12-5; possible D gene TRBD2, 5 bases. The CDR3 runs to 20 residues. Germline CDR1 LGHNT, CDR2 FRNRAP. V was clipped by 0 bases and J by 3 bases, with 27 bases between them. Here the CDR3 reads CASGLVGGPNTNPTFYEQYF. The CDR3 coding sequence is TGTGCTAGTGGTTTGGTAGGAGGACCCAACACAAACCCGACCTTCTACGAGCAGTACTTC.

This chain uses TRBV7-2 with TRBJ1-6, with 9 positions matching TRBD1. CDR3 length: 16 amino acids. Per the germline V gene, CDR1 is SGHTA and CDR2 is FQGNSA. V was clipped by 0 bases and J by 7 bases; unmatched bases: 4. Here the CDR3 reads CASSLAYRGPNSPLHF. The DNA for the CDR3 is TGTGCCAGCAGCTTAGCGTACAGGGGGCCCAATTCACCCCTCCACTTT.

The chain couples TRBV5-1 to TRBJ2-5; D may be TRBD2 (6 bases). The CDR3 has 15 amino acids. Germline assignment: CDR1 SGHRS and CDR2 YFSETQ. The germline V and J ends were trimmed by 0 bases and 0 bases, with 9 bases remaining between them. CDR3 protein: CASSLGAGYQETQYF. The CDR3 DNA is TGCGCCAGCAGCTTGGGGGCGGGGTACCAAGAGACCCAGTACTTC.

The chain joins TRBV5-8 to TRBJ2-3; tentative D call: TRBD2 (5 bases). The CDR3 consists of 13 residues. CDR1 and CDR2 from the germline V gene are SGHTS and YDEGEE. V was clipped by 0 bases and J by 6 bases, with 8 bases between them. CDR3 in DNA: TGTGCCAGCAGCTTGGTGGTAGCGGATACGCAGTATTTT. Translating it yields CASSLVVADTQYF.

The chain recombines TRBV5-6 with TRBJ2-1; 8 positions match TRBD1. Germline lookup yields CDR1 SGHDT and CDR2 YYEEEE. J was trimmed by 8 bases and V by 1 base; bases with no gene match: 11. The CDR3 length is 16 residues. In DNA, the CDR3 is TGTGCCAGCAGCTTGTACCCAGGGGGCATGGGCCATGAGCAGTTCTTC. Amino acid sequence: CASSLYPGGMGHEQFF.

The chain employs TRBV15 and TRBJ2-7; D is perhaps TRBD2 (7 bases). Trimming pared 4 bases from V and 4 bases from J, leaving 20 bases between. Per the germline V gene, CDR1 is LNHNV and CDR2 is YYDKDF (reference sequence). The CDR3 has 16 residues. The CDR3 loop reads CATSILGGAGEYEQYF. The CDR3 bases are TGTGCCACCAGCATCCTAGGGGGGGCCGGGGAGTACGAGCAGTACTTC.

V usage is TRBV19 and J usage is TRBJ2-3; the D gene is possibly TRBD2 (7 bases). The CDR3 runs to 18 residues. Germline values: CDR1 LNHDA, CDR2 SQIVND (reference sequence). V was cut by 5 bases and J by 0 bases, with 21 bases left in between. This chain's CDR3 is CASSGGWGGHPSTDTQYF. For the CDR3, the DNA is TGTGCCAGTAGTGGCGGGTGGGGGGGACACCCTAGCACAGATACGCAGTATTTT.

V usage is TRBV29-1 and J usage is TRBJ2-5; tentatively, D is TRBD1 (6 bases). The germline CDR1 and CDR2 sequences are SQVTM and ANQGSEA. Trimming removed 3 bases from V and 9 bases from J, with 14 bases in between. The CDR3 consists of 12 residues. CDR3 coding DNA: TGCAGCGTTGATTGGGACACTATCTCCCAGTACTTC. Amino acid sequence: CSVDWDTISQYF.

The chain combines TRBV2 with TRBJ1-1; D remains ambiguous. The V gene lost 3 bases and the J gene lost 1 base, with 9 bases spanning the gap. This CDR3 region has 14 residues. From germline, CDR1 is SNHLY and CDR2 FYNNEI. This CDR3 is CASSDRVANTEAFF. As DNA, the CDR3 is TGTGCCAGCAGTGACCGGGTGGCGAACACTGAAGCTTTCTTT.

V usage is TRBV4-1 and J usage is TRBJ1-1; 7 positions match TRBD1. Looked up from germline, CDR1 is MGHRA and CDR2 is YSYEKL. The CDR3 is 19 residues long. V shed 4 bases, J shed 0 bases, and the junction held 17 bases outside the gene matches. The DNA for the CDR3 is TGCGCCAGCAGCCTTCGTCGTCTTTGGGACAGAAATTTGAACACTGAAGCTTTCTTT. Translated, it gives CASSLRRLWDRNLNTEAFF.

The chain recombines TRBV19 with TRBJ2-1; 7 nucleotides align to TRBD2. The CDR3 is 15 residues long. Germline V CDR1 and CDR2: LNHDA, SQIVND (reference sequence). The ends lost 0 bases at V and 9 bases at J; junction bases unmatched: 8. CDR3 loop: CASSIDRRTRPEQFF. The CDR3 DNA sequence: TGTGCCAGTAGTATAGATCGTAGGACTAGGCCTGAGCAGTTCTTC.

The V gene is TRBV7-2, the J gene TRBJ1-5; maybe TRBD1 (5 bases). The CDR3 spans 16 residues. The V gene lost 7 bases and the J gene lost 2 bases, with 18 bases spanning the gap. CDR1 SGHTA and CDR2 FQGNSA come from the germline V gene. As DNA, the CDR3 is TGTGCCAGCACCCGGGAGGGCAGGGCCGGCAATCAGCCCCAGCATTTT. It is translated as CASTREGRAGNQPQHF.

The chain employs TRBV19 and TRBJ1-2, with 7 bases matching TRBD1. Looked up from germline, CDR1 is LNHDA and CDR2 is SQIVND (reference sequence). This CDR3 is 15 amino acids long. The J segment lost 2 bases and the V segment lost 8 bases, leaving 11 bases of the junction unmatched. The CDR3 protein is CASHKPMTGNYGYTF. The DNA for the CDR3 is TGTGCCAGTCACAAACCCATGACAGGGAACTATGGCTACACCTTC.

This clone has more than one count but fewer than ten. This chain links TRBV5-1 with TRBJ2-3; TRBD2 matches 7 bases. Germline lookup yields CDR1 SGHRS and CDR2 YFSETQ. Trimming at V came to 0 bases and at J to 1 base, leaving 5 bases not matched to a gene. CDR3 length: 16 residues. CDR3 in amino acids: CASSLGFTSGTDTQYF. The CDR3 DNA reads as TGCGCCAGCAGCTTGGGATTCACTAGCGGCACAGATACGCAGTATTTT.

The V and J genes are TRBV27 and TRBJ2-1; TRBD1 matches at 7 bases. Trimming took 2 bases from V and 4 from J; bases not matched to a gene: 5. The CDR3 has 15 residues. CDR1 MNHEY and CDR2 SMNVEV come from the germline V gene (reference sequence). CDR3 DNA: TGTGCCAGCAGTTTACCGCCGGGACAGTACAATGAGCAGTTCTTC. It encodes CASSLPPGQYNEQFF.

In this sample, this clone turned up many times. This chain uses TRBV7-2 with TRBJ2-3, with 8 bases fitting TRBD1. Trimming removed 5 bases from V and 1 base from J; junction bases left unmatched: 5. The germline gives CDR1 SGHTA, CDR2 FQGNSA. This CDR3 spans 15 amino acids. CDR3 sequence reads: CASSRQGFGTDTQYF. CDR3 DNA: TGTGCCAGCAGCAGACAGGGGTTCGGCACAGATACGCAGTATTTT.

V is TRBV4-3 and J is TRBJ1-2; TRBD1 agrees at 7 bases. V lost 0 bases, J lost 7 bases, and 5 bases stayed unmatched. Per germline, CDR1 LGHNA and CDR2 YSLEER. This CDR3 contains 14 residues. CDR3 in DNA: TGCGCCAGCAGCCAAGACAGGGGGAGTGGTGGCTACACCTTC. Translation gives CASSQDRGSGGYTF.

This clone was seen just once. The V and J genes are TRBV7-2 and TRBJ2-5; perhaps TRBD1 as D (5 bases). CDR1 and CDR2 (germline): SGHTA, FQGNSA. The CDR3 has 14 residues. The germline V and J ends were trimmed by 5 bases and 3 bases, with 13 bases remaining between them. DNA for the CDR3: TGTGCCAGCAGCCCCCGCTGGGGCGAAGAGACCCAGTACTTC. This codes for CASSPRWGEETQYF.